A single sample gave rise to the 7 T cell receptor beta chains below, sequenced in a study of shared T cell receptors in the human thymus. Using immunoSEQ multiplex PCR, the repertoire was profiled, and TCRdb retains in-frame clones only, with some absent. This sample has hundreds of thousands of clones; approximately 87% occur once, and the top ten carry about 0.01%. The sample also formed part of further work on human thymus T cells.

The sequenced material came from thymocytes. Receptor source: a boy younger than two with a congenital heart defect.

Details on this clone: An end of the junction differs from the germline gene, which may be a read error. This sample also contains other DNA sequences that code for the same CDR3. This sequence joins TRBV28 and TRBJ1-2; D is unresolved. Germline V gives CDR1 MDHEN, CDR2 SYDVKM. This CDR3 region has 14 residues. This CDR3 is CASYPTRRNYGYTF. DNA for the CDR3: TGTGCCAGCTATCCCACCCGGAGAAATTATGGCTACACTTTC.

The chain carries TRBV5-1 and TRBJ2-5; 7 bases align to TRBD2. CDR3 length: 18 amino acids. The germline gives CDR1 SGHRS, CDR2 YFSETQ. The trim removed 3 bases at V and 4 bases at J, leaving 18 bases unmatched. The CDR3 DNA sequence: TGCGCCAGCAGCTGGGGCGGGGCTAGCGGAACCATTGGAGAGACCCAGTACTTC. Translated, it gives CASSWGGASGTIGETQYF.

A single count supports this clone. Other nucleotide sequences in the sample specify the same CDR3. The chain carries TRBV20-1 and TRBJ2-3; no reliable D call. Germline V lookup: CDR1 DFQATT, CDR2 SNEGSKA (reference sequence). The length of the CDR3 is 10 residues. V lost 7 bases and J 3 bases, leaving 5 bases between the germline ends. The CDR3 region is CSVPTDTQYF. DNA for the CDR3: TGCAGTGTCCCGACAGATACGCAGTATTTT.

This clone was recorded only once. This sequence joins TRBV11-2 and TRBJ2-2, with 7 bases that match TRBD2. This CDR3 contains 16 residues. From germline, CDR1 is SGHAT and CDR2 FQNNGV. Germline trimming cut 3 bases from V and 4 bases from J; bases unmatched to any gene: 8. This CDR3 is CASSLEPSGLTGELFF. CDR3 DNA: TGTGCCAGCAGCTTGGAGCCTAGCGGACTCACCGGGGAGCTGTTTTTT.

V is TRBV6-1 and J is TRBJ2-1; 9 bases match TRBD2. The CDR3 consists of 16 residues. Germline V gene lookup returns CDR1 MNHNS and CDR2 SASEGT. Trimming removed 4 bases from V and 8 bases from J; junction bases left unmatched: 12. CDR3 sequence reads: CASSGVGGRGRDEQFF. The CDR3 DNA is TGTGCCAGCAGTGGGGTAGGCGGGAGGGGCCGAGATGAGCAGTTCTTC.

The chain is built from TRBV4-1 and TRBJ2-1, with 16 positions matching TRBD2. The CDR3 sequence is 18 residues long. Germline V gene data show CDR1 as MGHRA and CDR2 as YSYEKL. The junction had 10 bases not matched to a gene; V was cut back by 4 bases and J by 7 bases. The CDR3 region has the DNA TGCGCCAGCAGCCCCCCGGGACTAGCGGGAGGGGCCGGTAATGAGCAGTTCTTC. Protein sequence: CASSPPGLAGGAGNEQFF.

The chain uses TRBV15 and TRBJ1-1; D might be TRBD1 (5 bases). This CDR3 spans 12 amino acids. The ends were cut back, 9 bases at V and 3 bases at J, with 11 bases in the middle. CDR1 is LNHNV and CDR2 is YYDKDF in the germline V gene (reference sequence). The CDR3 is CATKRGDTEAFF. In nucleotides, the CDR3 is TGTGCCACTAAACGGGGGGACACTGAAGCTTTCTTT.